This T cell receptor beta chain emerged from a study of blood T cells in healthy people across ages. Overall study results and limits: The donors' CMV status was not determined, possibly confounding changes in expanded clonotypes.

After removal of 7 bases from V and 1 base from J, the junction contained 5 bases not matched to a gene. Looked up from germline, CDR1 is SGHTA and CDR2 is FQGNSA. This CDR3 contains 15 residues. For the second PCR, which ran for about 6 to 12 cycles, a sample-barcoded 5' primer and a J-beta primer mix were used. TCRdb reprocessed the 5' RACE reads via MiXCR and lists one record per CDR3 protein. Here the sample spans about 800,000 distinct CDR3 sequences, approximately 25% being singletons. Concerning this clonotype: Its matching antigen is unknown.

These same records also appear under a second study, on T cells of mothers and their children. That paper states: Reads recorded for TCR beta CDR3 numbered over 8.5 million per mother and some 2.7 million per child.

The sequence was obtained from a boy younger than 18 in good health. This chain connects TRBV7-2 to TRBJ2-5; 11 nucleotides line up with TRBD2. The material sequenced was blood. The CDR3 loop is CASIRLAGTQETQYF. In DNA form, the CDR3 reads TGTGCCAGCATCCGACTAGCGGGAACCCAAGAGACCCAGTACTTC.